This TCR beta chain originates from a study of shared clonotypes between healthy human individuals (dated by TCRdb to about 2020). For the study in its entirety: The cohort comprised two women and a few men aged 18 to 49 years. For each donor, three plates each were used for CD4 naive and CD4 memory, two plates were used for CD8 naive, and one plate was used for CD8 memory. Per donor, leukapheresis produced somewhere between about 0.85 and 8.9 billion PBMCs. To estimate repertoire size and how much clonotypes are shared between individuals, the study performed deep sequencing of blood TCR repertoires from roughly five healthy adults. To increase sequencing depth and limit assay-specific biases, TCR repertoire library preparation and sequencing were carried out by different laboratories using diverse techniques.

Results and caveats for the whole study, not just this receptor: Because the study included only a small number of donors, the genetic and exposure-history diversity represented was limited. Based on pairwise subsampling, the degree of clonotype sharing among donors was expected to be affected by sequencing depth. Sampling was restricted to blood, and TCR repertoires in tissue are likely to differ from TCR repertoires in blood. Clonotypes shared by all four sorted-subset donors showed higher generation probabilities than non-shared clonotypes. Rarefaction of sorted-subset datasets indicated incomplete sequencing despite the large sequencing depth. Naive subsets generally had larger estimated clonotype richness than memory subsets did. Sharing across several donors was observed for about 4.8% of naive CD4, over 3% of naive CD8, about 2.3% of memory CD4, and 0.4% of memory CD8 clonotypes.

For the CD8 naive samples, CD45RO-negative cells were positively selected for CCR7, yielding a CD45RA+CCR7+ population from which TemRA cells were excluded. Healthy HIV-negative adults with no recently reported acute infections or vaccinations were included as donors. All donors were Caucasian adults living in Nashville, Tennessee, USA. Blood was collected by leukapheresis, and PBMCs were isolated by Ficoll-Histopaque density gradient centrifugation and then cryopreserved in liquid nitrogen vapor phase. Analytical flow cytometry was used to check the purity and quantity of each magnetically sorted T cell population. Genomic DNA was isolated from every sorted fraction and measured by UV absorbance on a Nanodrop 2000c. Regarding this clone: This clone's antigen is unknown. This likely comes from a read error, as the CDR3 has no conserved phenylalanine or tryptophan at its end.

The CDR3 extends over 14 residues, inclusive of both ends. Only CDR3 DNA is held: 42 bases, read in frame from base 1. Sequences MGHDK (CDR1) and SYGVNS (CDR2) are obtained from the germline V gene. V and J lose 9 bases and 1 base, and a span of 15 bases separates them. TCR CDR3 regions were amplified from genomic DNA by multiplex PCR using the deep immunoSEQ assay. Extracted genomic DNA from each cell subset was distributed evenly across all wells of several immunoSEQ 96-well plates, and each plate was treated as a replicate. Each replicate PCR for sorted subsets received roughly 0.2 ug genomic DNA, equal to about 30,000 T cell genomes. The purified libraries were quantified using a Qubit 3.0 fluorometer, sized with a Bioanalyzer 2100, and then quantified again using the KAPA Library Quantification kit. Every immunoSEQ 96-well plate was sequenced on a separate single-read 150-cycle Illumina NextSeq 550 flow cell. Turning to the authors' computational methods: Because the immunoSEQ output included only junctional sequences and no quality scores, the filtering could not be the same as the filtering used for full-length reads. To assign V/J genes and CDR3, sequences were annotated against IMGT germline references using PyIR, a Python wrapper for IgBLAST v1.9. Reads were filtered out if the reads had weak V/J assignments (E-value above 1e-6), no CDR3, stop codons, out-of-frame junctions, or ambiguous translated residues. V3J clonotypes were defined as sequences sharing an identical inferred V gene, J gene, and CDR3 amino acid sequence. To compute the percentage overlap between repertoires, the number of shared unique clonotypes was divided by the size of the smaller repertoire. RTK rarefaction, the Chao1 estimator, and Recon v2.1 estimates of unobserved clonotypes were used to assess repertoire richness. Generation probabilities were computed with OLGA for all TCRbeta clonotypes obtained by the gDNA method from a handful of donors. TCRdb limited this immuneACCESS table to in-frame rearrangements with V and J called. A share of clones is missing; checked studies link under half to unresolved V genes, and the rest is unexplained. V and J calls and clone size are as listed in that table; D and trimming were resolved from the DNA. The sample includes some 2,100,000 clones, with approximately 94% observed a single time. The ten largest clones take up roughly 1.7% of the sample.

Source material: naive CD8+ T cells from PBMCs. The label giving this sample's cell subset or site can be read as: CD45RA+CCR7+. The clonotype was recovered from a man aged 18-30 years in good health. Some clones in this sample may be carry-over from other donors' samples. This receptor chain uses TRBV25-1 and TRBJ1-2; no D segment can be confidently identified. The CDR3: CASSTLGSNYGYTL. Here is the DNA: TGTGCCAGTTCGACGTTGGGCAGTAACTATGGCTACACCCTC.